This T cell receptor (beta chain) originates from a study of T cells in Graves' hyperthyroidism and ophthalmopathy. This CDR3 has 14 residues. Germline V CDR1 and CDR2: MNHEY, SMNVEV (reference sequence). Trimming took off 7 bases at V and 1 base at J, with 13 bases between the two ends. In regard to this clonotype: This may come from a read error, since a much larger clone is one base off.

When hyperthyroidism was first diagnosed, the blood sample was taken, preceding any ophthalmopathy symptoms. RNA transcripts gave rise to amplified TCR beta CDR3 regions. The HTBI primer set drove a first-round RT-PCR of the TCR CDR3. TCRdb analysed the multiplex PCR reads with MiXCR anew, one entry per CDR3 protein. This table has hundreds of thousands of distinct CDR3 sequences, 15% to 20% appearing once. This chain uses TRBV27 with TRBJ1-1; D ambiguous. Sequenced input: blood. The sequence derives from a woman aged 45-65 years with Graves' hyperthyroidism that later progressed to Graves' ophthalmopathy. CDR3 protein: CASTPIGKNTEAFF. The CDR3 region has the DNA TGTGCCAGCACCCCAATTGGGAAGAACACTGAAGCTTTCTTT.